This paragraph covers one TCR beta chain sequence. Its antigen is currently unknown. The V end lost 5 bases, the J end lost 4 bases, and 14 bases lay between the germline ends. Germline CDR1 reads SEHNR; CDR2 reads FQNEAQ (reference sequence). The CDR3 has 15 residues. A fixed DNA input of around 0.35 ug was used per bulk PBMC sample. Method: immunoSEQ multiplex PCR; TCRdb's copy keeps in-frame clones and lacks some. The sample consists of 8,500 or so clones, around 89% of them appearing once. Indicated time point: week 3, after first cycle of checkpoint inhibitor. This specimen belongs to a study of blood T cell dynamics during melanoma immunotherapy. Overall study: First-line therapy was either pembrolizumab or nivolumab with ipilimumab for metastatic melanoma. Findings and limits, study-wide: Whether repertoire-driving clones were melanoma-specific could not be determined.

The sequence was collected from a human donor with melanoma. The rearrangement joins TRBV7-9 to TRBJ1-4; possibly TRBD1 for D (6 bases). The material sequenced was blood, taken from a patient treated with checkpoint blockade. CDR3 region: CASSTEQGNNEKLFF. DNA for the CDR3: TGTGCCAGCAGCACCGAACAGGGAAATAATGAAAAACTGTTTTTT.